Listed below are T cell receptor beta chains from one sample, sequenced in a study of memory CD4+ T cells and cytomegalovirus serostatus. Measured with immunoSEQ multiplex PCR; TCRdb has only the in-frame clones, and not every one. The sample holds around 50,000 clones; about 78% are singletons and the top ten take 0.65% to 0.85%. The sequenced sample was memory CD4+ T cells from blood. Receptors originate from an adult in good health and CMV-seronegative. The CDR3 runs from the conserved cysteine through the conserved F or W. The D gene is left open where the match is weak. The size entry is marked missing in some rows and otherwise reads once, few, many or a size class.

>.|TRBV21-1|TRBJ1-2|few
TGTGCCAGCAGGGGACCCCGCGATGGCTACACCTTC
CASRGPRDGYTF
>TRBD2|TRBV28|TRBJ2-1|.
TGTGCCAGCAGTTCGGGGACTAGCGGGAGTAGAGATGAGCAGTTCTTC
CASSSGTSGSRDEQFF
>.|TRBV20-1|TRBJ2-3|.
TGCAGCGCGGGGTCGGGCGATACGCAGTATTTT
CSAGSGDTQYF
>.|TRBV28|TRBJ1-1|.
TGTGCCAGCATGAGGGCTGAAGCTTTCTTT
CASMRAEAFF
>.|TRBV27|TRBJ2-2|.
TGTGCCAGCAGTTATCGGGCGGGACACCTAAATACCGGGGAGCTGTTTTTT
CASSYRAGHLNTGELFF
>.|TRBV2|TRBJ1-2|.
TGTGCCAGCAGTGAATTAGTACAGGGATATGGCTACACCTTC
CASSELVQGYGYTF
>.|TRBV28|TRBJ2-7|few
TGTGCCAGCAGTTTGCCCGGGACTCTCTCCTACGAGCAGTACTTC
CASSLPGTLSYEQYF
>.|TRBV7-8|TRBJ2-2|few
TGTGCCAGCAGCCTTATAGGGGTAAACACCGGGGAGCTGTTTTTT
CASSLIGVNTGELFF
>.|TRBV7-8|TRBJ2-5|.
TGTGCCAGCAGCGACTTCGGCAGGGGGGACGGAGAGACCCAGTACTTC
CASSDFGRGDGETQYF
>TRBD1|TRBV29-1|TRBJ1-4|.
TGCAGCGCTCAAGAGGGACAGAATAATGAAAAACTGTTTTTT
CSAQEGQNNEKLFF
>.|TRBV5-1|TRBJ1-4|.
TGCGCCAGCAGCTTGTTACAGGGAATTAATGAAAAACTGTTTTTT
CASSLLQGINEKLFF
>.|TRBV12-5|TRBJ1-5|.
TGTGCTAGTGGTTTGTCACTGGGTGACAATCAGCCCCAGCATTTT
CASGLSLGDNQPQHF
>.|TRBV6-5|TRBJ1-1|.
TGTGCCAGCAGGCTTACAGGGATGAACACTGAAGCTTTCTTT
CASRLTGMNTEAFF
>TRBD1|TRBV5-4|TRBJ2-3|.
TGTGCCAGCAAAGGGACAGGGAACACAGATACGCAGTATTTT
CASKGTGNTDTQYF
>TRBD2|TRBV4-2|TRBJ2-2|.
TGTGCCAGCAGCCAAGGGACTAGCGGAACGAACACCGGGGAGCTGTTTTTT
CASSQGTSGTNTGELFF
>.|TRBV29-1|TRBJ2-7|.
TGCAGCGTTGCATACAATACCTACGAGCAGTACTTC
CSVAYNTYEQYF
>.|TRBV10-3|TRBJ2-3|.
TGTGCCATCAGTGGGCGCACAGATACGCAGTATTTT
CAISGRTDTQYF
>.|TRBV7-9|TRBJ2-2|few
TGTGCCAGCAGCGAGACTAGGAGCACCGGGGAGCTGTTTTTT
CASSETRSTGELFF
>TRBD2|TRBV10-3|TRBJ2-3|.
TGTGCCATCAGTCCAAAGACTAGCGGTGATACGCAGTATTTT
CAISPKTSGDTQYF
>TRBD2|TRBV5-4|TRBJ2-3|.
TGTGCCAGCAGCACAGCGGGAGGTGGCACAGATACGCAGTATTTT
CASSTAGGGTDTQYF
>.|TRBV6-1|TRBJ1-4|.
TGTGCCAGCAGTGAACAGATTAATGAAAAACTGTTTTTT
CASSEQINEKLFF
>.|TRBV10-2|TRBJ1-1|.
TGCGCCAGCAGTGGGAGCCCACAGGGCCCGAACACTGAAGCTTTCTTT
CASSGSPQGPNTEAFF
>.|TRBV6-5|TRBJ1-4|few
TGTGCCAGCAGTGCGTGGTTGAATGAAAAACTGTTTTTT
CASSAWLNEKLFF
>TRBD2|TRBV11-2|TRBJ2-5|.
TGTGCCAGCAGCTTATCGGCGGGAGGGCCTTACGGGTCCCAGTACTTC
CASSLSAGGPYGSQYF
>.|TRBV6-6|TRBJ1-2|.
TGTGCCAGCAGTTCCGCCGGGACCTCGACGGGTTATGGCTACACCTTC
CASSSAGTSTGYGYTF
>.|TRBV28|TRBJ1-5|.
TGTGCCAGCAACTCCAATAGCAATCAGCCCCAGCATTTT
CASNSNSNQPQHF
>TRBD1|TRBV9|TRBJ1-4|.
TGTGCCAGCAGCCCCCGGGACAGAGTAGCAACTAATGAAAAACTGTTTTTT
CASSPRDRVATNEKLFF
>.|TRBV29-1|TRBJ2-7|.
TGCAGCACCCGTACAGGGAGGGCCTACGAGCAGTACTTC
CSTRTGRAYEQYF
>TRBD1|TRBV2|TRBJ1-2|few
TGTGCCAGCAGTGAACTGGCGACAGGGAGAAATGGCTACACCTTC
CASSELATGRNGYTF
>.|TRBV11-3|TRBJ1-2|few
TGTGCCAGCTCCGGGGAGGGGACTAACTATGGCTACACCTTC
CASSGEGTNYGYTF
>TRBD2|TRBV5-1|TRBJ2-3|.
TGCGCCAGCAGGACTAGCGGGGCCAATGCAGATACGCAGTATTTT
CASRTSGANADTQYF
>TRBD1|TRBV27|TRBJ1-5|.
TGTGCCAGCAGTTTCCCTTCGGACAGGACTAGCAATCAGCCCCAGCATTTT
CASSFPSDRTSNQPQHF
>TRBD1|TRBV7-8|TRBJ1-2|few
TGTGCCAGCAGCTCGAAAAGACAGGGACTCGAGCCAACTATCGGCTACACCTTC
CASSSKRQGLEPTIGYTF
>TRBD1|TRBV2|TRBJ1-2|medium-sized
TGTGCCAGCGACCCCGGCAACAGGGGTGGCTACACCTTC
CASDPGNRGGYTF
>TRBD2|TRBV6-1|TRBJ2-7|.
TGTGCCAGCAGTGGGCGATCTAGCGGGAGCAGTTCGTACGAGCAGTACTTC
CASSGRSSGSSSYEQYF
>.|TRBV10-3|TRBJ2-7|once
TGTGCCATCAGTGAGGTCGGGACCCTTACCCAGTACTTC
CAISEVGTLTQYF
>TRBD2|TRBV10-3|TRBJ2-1|.
TGTGCCATCAGGACTAGCGGGAGGAACGATGAGCAGTTCTTC
CAIRTSGRNDEQFF
>.|TRBV19|TRBJ2-7|.
TGTGCCAGTAGTCCATACTGGGACACGATCTACGAGCAGTACTTC
CASSPYWDTIYEQYF
>.|TRBV29-1|TRBJ2-2|.
TGCAGCGTTGACGGGGTGAGCGGGGAGCTGTTTTTT
CSVDGVSGELFF
>.|TRBV2|TRBJ2-7|.
TGTGCCAGCAGCGACAGGATGGGCGAGCAGTACTTC
CASSDRMGEQYF
>TRBD2|TRBV9|TRBJ2-1|.
TGTGCCAGCAGCTTCAGCGGGGGCGCCTACAATGAGCAGTTCTTC
CASSFSGGAYNEQFF
>TRBD1|TRBV6-1|TRBJ2-7|.
TGTGCCAGCAGATCCGGGACAGGGAAGAGCGAGCAGTACTTC
CASRSGTGKSEQYF
>.|TRBV2|TRBJ2-5|many
TGTGCCAGCAGTCTTTGGGAGGTCGGAAGCGGGCAAGAGACCCAGTACTTC
CASSLWEVGSGQETQYF
>.|TRBV2|TRBJ2-3|.
TGTGCCAGCAGTGAAGTAGACGGATTCAGACCAGATACGCAGTATTTT
CASSEVDGFRPDTQYF
>TRBD2|TRBV14|TRBJ2-7|.
TGTGCCAGCAGCCAACCAGTCCCTAGCGGCTCCTACGAGCAGTACTTC
CASSQPVPSGSYEQYF
>.|TRBV11-2|TRBJ1-2|.
TGTGCCAGCAGCGCTCAGGGGCTTGGCTACACCTTC
CASSAQGLGYTF
>.|TRBV18|TRBJ2-7|.
TGTGCCAGCTCACCAACAGGGAGGTCCGGCGAGCAGTACTTC
CASSPTGRSGEQYF
>TRBD1|TRBV2|TRBJ1-2|.
TGTGCCAGCAGTGTCATTCCGGGACAGTATGGCTACACCTTC
CASSVIPGQYGYTF
>.|TRBV4-1|TRBJ2-1|.
TGCGCCAGCAGCCAAGTCAGGGACCTTTTCAATGAGCAGTTCTTC
CASSQVRDLFNEQFF
>TRBD1|TRBV5-4|TRBJ1-4|.
TGTGCCAGCAGCACCGGGACAGGGGATTCGACTAATGAAAAACTGTTTTTT
CASSTGTGDSTNEKLFF
>TRBD2|TRBV9|TRBJ2-1|.
TGTGCCAGCAGCACAACTAGCGGGAGTTACAATGAGCAGTTCTTC
CASSTTSGSYNEQFF
>.|TRBV27|TRBJ1-2|.
TGTGCCAGCAGTCCCGGTGCCGGCGACTATGGCTACACCTTC
CASSPGAGDYGYTF
>.|TRBV18|TRBJ2-3|.
TGTGCCAGCTCACCACAGGCTAGCGCCACAGATACGCAGTATTTT
CASSPQASATDTQYF